This T cell receptor beta chain stems from a study of blood T cell repertoires in COVID-19. Across the whole study: COVID-19 samples from acute and convalescent phases originated in the United States, Italy and Spain. Nucleic acid was either cDNA or gDNA, and it came from T cells, B-cell-depleted T cells, or PBMCs.

The CDR3 extends over 15 amino acids. Germline assignment: CDR1 SGDLS and CDR2 YYNGEE. The ends lost 0 bases at V and 1 base at J; junction bases unmatched: 2. Original processing methods: How many nucleated cells were present was estimated from reference gene primer amplification. Sequencing used immunoSEQ multiplex PCR; TCRdb keeps in-frame clones, though not all of them. That table gives V, J and clone size, and the DNA gave D and trimming. The sample holds around 30,000 clones, roughly three quarters seen once. Sequencing input: peripheral blood. The receptor was isolated from a woman aged 70-85 years with acute or convalescent COVID-19. The gene calls are TRBV9 and TRBJ2-3, with 7 bases matching TRBD2. The CDR3 DNA reads TGTGCCAGCAGCGTAGAGGCGGGGGGCACAGATACGCAGTATTTT. This encodes CASSVEAGGTDTQYF.